The 22 T cell receptor beta chains below all came from one sample that was sequenced in a study of patients and donors after allogeneic stem cell transplantation. TCRdb re-derived calls from the RT-PCR reads in MiXCR, one entry per CDR3 protein. The sample lists about 74,000 distinct CDR3 sequences; roughly 29% were seen once. Sequenced: blood, either unsorted or a sorted T cell fraction (not recorded which). These TCRs come from a human donor who was either an allogeneic HSCT recipient or a stem cell or donor lymphocyte infusion donor (not recorded which). It is not recorded whose cells these are; they may come from a transplant donor.

This clonotype has just a few counts. The chain links TRBV7-3 to TRBJ1-4; no definite D call. The CDR3 length is 13 residues. CDR1 SGHTA and CDR2 FQGTGA come from the germline V gene. Trimming took off 5 bases at V and 8 bases at J, with 12 bases between the two ends. The CDR3 bases are TGTGCCAGCAGCCCCCAGCTCGGCGAAAAACTGTTTTTT. It is translated as CASSPQLGEKLFF.

The J gene is TRBJ2-7, the V gene TRBV4-2; D call uncertain. CDR3 length: 14 residues. V lost 0 bases to trimming and J lost 7 bases, with 13 bases between them. Germline-derived CDR1 and CDR2 are LGHNA and YNFKEQ. The CDR3 DNA reads TGTGCCAGCAGCCAAGAGGTTCGGGTAAAGGAGCAGTACTTC. Its protein is CASSQEVRVKEQYF.

This chain links TRBV4-1 with TRBJ2-7; 7 bases are a match to TRBD1. V was pared by 0 bases and J by 7 bases, with 12 bases of the junction left unmatched. CDR1 and CDR2 (germline): MGHRA, YSYEKL. The CDR3 sequence is 16 residues long. CDR3 sequence reads: CASSQEDRLLPWEQYF. CDR3 nucleotide sequence: TGCGCCAGCAGCCAAGAGGACAGGTTACTCCCCTGGGAGCAGTACTTC.

In this sample, this clonotype turned up a few times. The chain employs TRBV27 and TRBJ1-4; 7 positions agree with TRBD1. V shed 5 bases and J 7 bases; nucleotides not matched to a gene: 7. The CDR3 covers 14 residues. Germline values: CDR1 MNHEY, CDR2 SMNVEV (reference sequence). The CDR3 region has the DNA TGTGCCAGCAGTATGACAGGGATGGGTGAAAAACTGTTTTTT. Its protein product is CASSMTGMGEKLFF.

The chain carries TRBV6-2 or TRBV6-3 and TRBJ2-7; maybe TRBD1 (8 bases). CDR3 length equals 16 residues. Germline loops: CDR1 MNHEY, CDR2 SVGEGT. V was clipped by 2 bases and J by 3 bases, with 17 bases between them. The CDR3 protein is CASSYGETGDYYEQYF. The CDR3 region has the DNA TGTGCCAGCAGTTACGGGGAGACAGGGGACTACTACGAGCAGTACTTC.

J is TRBJ2-3 and V is TRBV4-3; D gene unclear. Germline CDR1 reads LGHNA; CDR2 reads YSLEER. Trimming cost V 2 bases and J 1 base, with 10 bases left between them. The CDR3 consists of 15 residues. CDR3: CASSQRFFRTDTQYF. DNA of the CDR3: TGCGCCAGCAGCCAAAGGTTCTTTCGCACAGATACGCAGTATTTT.

This clonotype appeared a few times. The chain joins TRBV7-9 to TRBJ1-6, with no clear D. Trimming took 1 base from V and 7 from J, leaving 14 bases between them. Germline lookup yields CDR1 SEHNR and CDR2 FQNEAQ (reference sequence). This CDR3 has 16 amino acids. The CDR3 DNA reads TGTGCCAGCAGCTTAGTCTCCGGGAAGGCGAATTCACCCCTCCACTTT. This encodes CASSLVSGKANSPLHF. The whole variable domain, remainder taken from reference TRBV7-9 and TRBJ1-6, is DTGVSQNPRHKITKRGQNVTFRCDPISEHNRLYWYRQTLGQGPEFLTYFQNEAQLEKSRLLSDRFSAERPKGSFSTLEIQRTEQGDSAMYLCASSLVSGKANSPLHFGNGTRLTVT.

This clonotype was observed at least ten times. J is TRBJ2-1 and V is TRBV12-3 or TRBV12-4, with unresolved D. CDR3 size: 13 residues. With 2 bases removed from V and 7 bases from J, the gap between germline ends came to 9 bases. CDR3 bases: TGTGCCAGCAGTTTAAGGAGCTGGAATGAGCAGTTCTTC. Its translation is CASSLRSWNEQFF.

The chain links TRBV3-1 to TRBJ2-7; D may be TRBD1 or TRBD2 (5 bases each). The CDR3 is 13 residues long. The V end was cut by 8 bases, the J end by 5 bases, with 16 bases between. Germline-derived CDR1 and CDR2 are LGHDT and YNNKEL (reference sequence). The CDR3 region has the DNA TGTGCCAGCGAGGGACGGACACCCCACGAGCAGTACTTC. Amino acids: CASEGRTPHEQYF.

The chain has TRBV5-1 and TRBJ1-1, with D hard to call. The V end was cut by 0 bases, the J end by 1 base, with 7 bases between. CDR3 length equals 14 residues. Per germline, CDR1 SGHRS and CDR2 YFSETQ. The CDR3: CASSLAVSNTEAFF. Here the CDR3 DNA reads TGCGCCAGCAGCTTGGCCGTGTCGAACACTGAAGCTTTCTTT.

This clonotype was observed a few times. This sequence joins TRBV11-2 and TRBJ1-4; D is uncertain. Germline V CDR1 and CDR2: SGHAT, FQNNGV. V lost 3 bases to trimming and J lost 6 bases, with 8 bases between them. The CDR3 has 13 amino acids. The CDR3: CASSFTQDEKLFF. CDR3 DNA sequence: TGTGCCAGCAGCTTCACCCAAGATGAAAAACTGTTTTTT.

This clonotype turned up a few times. The rearrangement uses TRBV20-1 and TRBJ2-1; 14 bases map to TRBD2. Looked up from germline, CDR1 is DFQATT and CDR2 is SNEGSKA (reference sequence). Germline trimming cut 6 bases from V and 9 bases from J; bases unmatched to any gene: 7. CDR3 length equals 14 residues. CDR3 nucleotide sequence: TGCAGTGCAAGGACTAGCGGGAGGATGGGTGAGCAGTTCTTC. Translating gives CSARTSGRMGEQFF.

Here the CDR3 DNA reads TGTGCCAGCATCTCCCGGGTAGGTAATATACCCGCCAAGCAGTTCTTC. It translates to CASISRVGNIPAKQFF. The chain employs TRBV5-6 and TRBJ2-1, with D unclear. CDR3 length equals 16 residues. Germline V CDR1 and CDR2: SGHDT, YYEEEE. Between the trimmed V and J ends, which lost 6 bases and 11 bases, there was a span of 27 bases.

The gene calls are TRBV19 and TRBJ1-2, with 10 bases aligning to TRBD1. Germline V lookup: CDR1 LNHDA, CDR2 SQIVND (reference sequence). Trimming cost V 6 bases and J 4 bases; bases outside gene matches: 8. The CDR3 is 15 residues long. The CDR3 region has the DNA TGTGCCAGTAGCCCGGGACAGGGGAACCTCTATGGCTACACCTTC. Translating it yields CASSPGQGNLYGYTF.

This clonotype was observed many times. The chain uses TRBV27 and TRBJ1-3; D call uncertain. Trimming pared 5 bases from V and 7 bases from J, leaving 21 bases between. Per germline, CDR1 MNHEY and CDR2 SMNVEV (reference sequence). There are 16 residues in the CDR3. The CDR3 sequence: CASSPQVGSTANTIYF. DNA of the CDR3: TGTGCCAGCAGTCCCCAGGTGGGCAGTACGGCGAACACCATATATTTT.

This clonotype showed up just a few times. The chain combines TRBV7-2 with TRBJ1-2, with 7 bases matching TRBD1. CDR1 and CDR2 from the germline V gene are SGHTA and FQGNSA. V gave up 3 bases and J gave up 4 bases; unmatched junction bases: 11. The CDR3 is 16 residues long. CDR3 nucleotides: TGTGCCAGCAGCTTCTACAGGGGAATGAGGATCTATGGCTACACCTTC. Translation gives CASSFYRGMRIYGYTF.

The V gene is TRBV11-2, the J gene TRBJ2-5; 7 nucleotides match TRBD2. There are 15 residues in the CDR3. CDR1 SGHAT and CDR2 FQNNGV come from the germline V gene. The ends lost 2 bases at V and 3 bases at J; junction bases unmatched: 6. The CDR3 DNA follows: TGTGCCAGCAGCTTACTGGCGGGGGTAAAAGAGACCCAGTACTTC. Translating gives CASSLLAGVKETQYF. Complete variable domain (other parts from reference TRBV11-2 and TRBJ2-5): EAGVAQSPRYKIIEKRQSVAFWCNPISGHATLYWYQQILGQGPKLLIQFQNNGVVDDSQLPKDRFSAERLKGVDSTLKIQPAKLEDSAVYLCASSLLAGVKETQYFGPGTRLLVL.

This clonotype showed up just a few times. This rearrangement joins TRBV18 to TRBJ1-6; no firm D call. The CDR3 spans 14 residues. Germline V gives CDR1 KGHSH, CDR2 LQKENI. V was cut by 1 base and J by 5 bases, with 6 bases left in between. DNA of the CDR3: TGTGCCAGCTCACCACTCCCTGATAATTCACCCCTCCACTTT. Residues: CASSPLPDNSPLHF.

The genes are TRBV7-9 and TRBJ2-1; 10 bases map to TRBD2. The CDR3 spans 17 residues. Trimming cost V 5 bases and J 0 bases; bases outside gene matches: 7. Germline V gene lookup returns CDR1 SEHNR and CDR2 FQNEAQ (reference sequence). CDR3 loop: CASSLRLAGISYNEQFF. The DNA of the CDR3 is TGTGCCAGCAGCCTAAGACTAGCGGGTATCTCCTACAATGAGCAGTTCTTC. The full variable domain, with the rest looked up from reference TRBV7-9 and TRBJ2-1, is DTGVSQNPRHKITKRGQNVTFRCDPISEHNRLYWYRQTLGQGPEFLTYFQNEAQLEKSRLLSDRFSAERPKGSFSTLEIQRTEQGDSAMYLCASSLRLAGISYNEQFFGPGTRLTVL.

This CDR3 is CASSKASESYEQYF. The CDR3 DNA follows: TGTGCCAGCAGTAAGGCGAGTGAGAGTTACGAGCAGTACTTC. The V gene is TRBV2, the J gene TRBJ2-7; D remains unclear. Trimming cost V 5 bases and J 4 bases, with 15 bases left between them. CDR1 and CDR2 (germline): SNHLY, FYNNEI. This CDR3 is 14 amino acids long.

The V gene is TRBV12-3 or TRBV12-4, the J gene TRBJ2-4, with 7 bases that match TRBD1. Losses at the gene ends were 5 bases for V and 2 bases for J; bases not matched to a gene: 12. CDR3 length: 17 residues. DNA of the CDR3: TGTGCCAGCAGTCCCCAGGGACAGTCCTTCTCCAAAAACATTCAGTACTTC. Translated, it gives CASSPQGQSFSKNIQYF.

V usage is TRBV29-1 and J usage is TRBJ2-5; D might be TRBD1 (5 bases). Trimming removed 5 bases from V and 1 base from J, with 11 bases in between. The CDR3 has 13 residues. Germline V gene sequence: CDR1 SQVTM, CDR2 ANQGSEA. This chain's CDR3 is CSVTIGAQETQYF. The CDR3 DNA sequence: TGCAGCGTTACGATTGGGGCCCAAGAGACCCAGTACTTC.